The 6 T cell receptor beta chains reported below all come from one sample, sequenced in a study of prognosis after radiotherapy for stage I lung cancer. Two-round multiplex PCR on genomic DNA was the method by which TCR beta CDR3 was amplified. Used in first-round PCR were primers specific to each TRBV and TRBJ gene. Each CDR3 protein gets one entry after TCRdb re-called the multiplex PCR reads with MiXCR. The sample shows approximately 13,000 distinct CDR3 sequences, 31% of them seen only once. Specimen: PBMCs, collected before or after stereotactic body radiation therapy (not recorded which). These receptors originate from a donor aged 50 or older with non-small cell lung cancer.

This clonotype is a singleton in its sample. The junction departs from the called germline gene at one end, perhaps through a read error. The J gene is TRBJ2-1, the V gene TRBV28; TRBD2 matches 7 bases. Germline-derived CDR1 and CDR2 are MDHEN and SYDVKM. The length of the CDR3 is 15 residues. CDR3 in amino acids: CASSSLGLEPDVEFF. The CDR3 DNA follows: TGTGCCAGCAGTTCTTTAGGACTAGAGCCCGACGTCGAGTTCTTT.

The sample holds many counts of this clonotype. The CDR3 sequence is CASSLVTNQETQYF. The CDR3 nucleotides are TGCGCCAGCAGCTTGGTAACCAACCAAGAGACCCAGTACTTC. The chain has TRBV5-1 and TRBJ2-5; no firm D call. There are 14 residues in the CDR3. Germline values: CDR1 SGHRS, CDR2 YFSETQ. The V end lost 0 bases, the J end lost 0 bases, and 6 bases lay between the germline ends.

This clonotype appeared many times. The genes are TRBV18 and TRBJ2-7; 7 bases align to TRBD2. Unmatched junction bases numbered 2, after V lost 3 bases and J lost 0 bases. Germline V gene data show CDR1 as KGHSH and CDR2 as LQKENI. CDR3 length: 14 amino acids. CDR3 nucleotides: TGTGCCAGCTCACCGGGACTATCCTCCTACGAGCAGTACTTC. As protein: CASSPGLSSYEQYF.

This clonotype was found many times. The J gene is TRBJ1-1, the V gene TRBV3-1, with 7 bases that match TRBD1. The CDR3 is 14 residues long. Germline V lookup: CDR1 LGHDT, CDR2 YNNKEL (reference sequence). V lost 3 bases to trimming and J lost 1 base; unmatched junction nucleotides: 2. CDR3 sequence reads: CASSQTGSNTEAFF. CDR3 nucleotide sequence: TGTGCCAGCAGCCAGACAGGGTCGAACACTGAAGCTTTCTTT. Drawing the rest from reference TRBV3-1 and TRBJ1-1, the complete variable domain is DTAVSQTPKYLVTQMGNDKSIKCEQNLGHDTMYWYKQDSKKFLKIMFSYNNKELIINETVPNRFSPKSPDKAHLNLHINSLELGDSAVYFCASSQTGSNTEAFFGQGTRLTVV.

The chain couples TRBV12-3 or TRBV12-4 to TRBJ2-1, with TRBD2 matching over 9 bases. The J segment lost 6 bases and the V segment lost 7 bases, leaving 13 bases of the junction unmatched. This CDR3 contains 16 residues. The DNA of the CDR3 is TGTGCCAGCACCCGGACTAGCGTAAATTATTGCAATGAGCAGTTCTTC. Its protein product is CASTRTSVNYCNEQFF.

By share, this clonotype counts as medium-sized (0.01 to 0.1%). This chain uses TRBV11-2 with TRBJ2-7; D is unresolved. The V and J ends lost 1 base and 2 bases respectively, with 6 bases between them. CDR3 size: 13 residues. Germline V gene sequence: CDR1 SGHAT, CDR2 FQNNGV. This CDR3 reads CASSLADPYEQYF. In nucleotides, the CDR3 is TGTGCCAGCAGCTTAGCTGACCCCTACGAGCAGTACTTC. Using reference TRBV11-2 and TRBJ2-7 for the parts outside the CDR3, the full variable domain is EAGVAQSPRYKIIEKRQSVAFWCNPISGHATLYWYQQILGQGPKLLIQFQNNGVVDDSQLPKDRFSAERLKGVDSTLKIQPAKLEDSAVYLCASSLADPYEQYFGPGTRLTVT.